These T cell receptor beta chains were read from a single sample in a study of T cell responses to AZD1222 COVID-19 vaccine. Sequenced by immunoSEQ multiplex PCR; TCRdb stores in-frame clones only, minus some. Of roughly 160,000 clones listed, roughly 92% are singletons. The specimen was peripheral blood, collected on day 0 of AZD1222 vaccination. Every receptor here comes from an adult in good health. The CDR3 runs from the conserved cysteine through the conserved F or W. The D gene is left open where the match is weak. Part of the rows lack a size; the others show once, few, many or a class for expanded clones.

TRBD1,TRBV5-1,-,TRBJ2-7,CASSRTGGSEQYF,TGCGCCAGCAGCCGAACAGGGGGCTCGGAGCAGTACTTC
TRBD1,TRBV4-1,-,TRBJ1-2,CASSQADRGTYGYTF,TGCGCCAGCAGCCAAGCGGACAGGGGAACCTATGGCTACACCTTC
TRBD2,TRBV24-1,once,TRBJ2-1,CATSEERGDSYNEQFF,TGTGCCACCAGTGAGGAGCGGGGGGACTCCTACAATGAGCAGTTCTTC
-,TRBV7-9,-,TRBJ1-1,CASSLLTARNTEAFF,TGTGCCAGCAGCCTCCTTACAGCACGGAACACTGAAGCTTTCTTT
TRBD1,TRBV19,-,TRBJ1-4,CASKNRGRDEKLFF,TGTGCCAGTAAAAACAGGGGGCGCGATGAAAAACTGTTTTTT
TRBD1,TRBV28,-,TRBJ1-3,CASSLRQGASGNTIYF,TGTGCCAGCAGTTTACGGCAGGGGGCTTCTGGAAACACCATATATTTT
-,TRBV5-1,-,TRBJ1-2,CASSVSTYGYTF,TGCGCCAGCAGCGTGTCGACCTATGGCTACACCTTC
-,TRBV3-1/TRBV3-2,-,TRBJ1-2,CASSQKQGWGYTF,TGTGCCAGCAGCCAAAAGCAGGGCTGGGGCTACACCTTC
TRBD2,TRBV18,-,TRBJ2-3,CASSPSTSGTDTQYF,TGTGCCAGCTCACCTAGCACTAGCGGGACAGATACGCAGTATTTT
-,TRBV19,-,TRBJ1-3,CASKRLFTGNTIYF,TGTGCCAGTAAAAGGCTTTTTACTGGAAACACCATATATTTT
-,TRBV11-2,-,TRBJ1-4,CASSASGRSNEKLFF,TGTGCCAGCAGCGCCTCAGGGAGGTCTAATGAAAAACTGTTTTTT
TRBD2,TRBV6-4,-,TRBJ2-1,CASSGTSGGYNEQFF,TGTGCCAGCAGTGGGACTAGCGGGGGCTACAATGAGCAGTTCTTC
-,TRBV6-5,-,TRBJ2-3,CASRPGGGITDTQYF,TGTGCCAGCCGCCCCGGAGGCGGGATAACGGATACGCAGTATTTT
-,TRBV7-9,-,TRBJ2-2,CASNGGRNTGELFF,TGTGCCAGCAACGGGGGGCGGAACACCGGGGAGCTGTTTTTT
-,TRBV6-6,-,TRBJ1-4,CASSQRGEKLFF,TGTGCCAGCAGCCAGAGGGGAGAAAAACTGTTTTTT
TRBD1,TRBV4-3,-,TRBJ2-7,CASSQPGQGKGQYF,TGCGCCAGCAGCCAACCGGGACAGGGAAAGGGGCAGTACTTC
-,TRBV7-9,-,TRBJ2-2,CASSHFLGLNTGELFF,TGTGCCAGCAGCCATTTCCTGGGTCTGAACACCGGGGAGCTGTTTTTT
-,TRBV2,-,TRBJ1-6,CASSENGASSYNSPLHF,TGTGCCAGCAGTGAAAATGGGGCGAGCTCCTATAATTCACCCCTCCACTTT
-,TRBV19,once,TRBJ1-6,CASTTQGYNSPLHF,TGTGCCAGTACGACGCAGGGTTATAATTCACCCCTCCACTTT
-,TRBV7-9,-,TRBJ1-1,CASYDTLNTEAFF,TGTGCCAGCTATGACACCTTGAACACTGAAGCTTTCTTT
TRBD2,TRBV30,once,TRBJ2-5,CAWSKSGGRETQYF,TGTGCCTGGAGTAAGTCGGGGGGTCGTGAGACCCAGTACTTC
-,TRBV30,-,TRBJ1-3,CAWNVRGSGNTIYF,TGTGCCTGGAACGTACGAGGCTCTGGAAACACCATATATTTT
TRBD1,TRBV11-2,few,TRBJ1-1,CASSFSNRGLATEAFF,TGTGCCAGCAGCTTCTCTAACAGGGGCCTGGCCACTGAAGCTTTCTTT
-,TRBV18,-,TRBJ1-2,CASSPPQLTHGYTF,TGTGCCAGCTCACCCCCTCAGTTAACCCATGGCTACACCTTC
-,TRBV5-1,once,TRBJ2-3,CASSSTTGPDTQYF,TGCGCCAGCAGCTCTACCACAGGGCCAGATACGCAGTATTTT
-,TRBV25-1,-,TRBJ2-5,CASSVLGRGQETQYF,TGTGCCAGCAGTGTCTTGGGCAGGGGACAAGAGACCCAGTACTTC
TRBD2,TRBV4-1,many,TRBJ2-3,CASSQVAGVTDTQYF,TGCGCCAGCAGCCAAGTCGCGGGAGTCACAGATACGCAGTATTTT
-,TRBV14,few,TRBJ2-7,CASSQFGEQYF,TGTGCCAGCAGCCAGTTTGGAGAGCAGTACTTC
-,TRBV2,-,TRBJ1-1,CASSGRRLDTEAFF,TGTGCCAGCAGTGGGAGGAGGCTGGACACTGAAGCTTTCTTT
-,TRBV10-3,once,TRBJ1-1,CAIRDSGNMIPEAFF,TGTGCCATCAGGGACTCCGGAAACATGATTCCTGAAGCTTTCTTT
TRBD2,TRBV5-1,-,TRBJ2-3,CASSARGDTDTQYF,TGCGCCAGCAGCGCCCGGGGGGACACAGATACGCAGTATTTT
-,TRBV6-5,-,TRBJ2-1,CASTQGASGNNEQFF,TGTGCCAGCACCCAGGGAGCTTCAGGCAACAATGAGCAGTTCTTC
-,TRBV4-2,-,TRBJ2-1,CASSQLSNEQFF,TGTGCCAGCAGCCAACTGAGTAATGAGCAGTTCTTC
-,TRBV5-8,-,TRBJ2-7,CASRRGYEQYF,TGTGCCAGCAGACGGGGATACGAGCAGTACTTC
TRBD2,TRBV19,-,TRBJ2-7,CASRTSGGPYEQYF,TGTGCCAGTAGGACTAGCGGGGGACCCTACGAGCAGTACTTC
-,TRBV7-9,-,TRBJ1-5,CASSPHGRENQPQHF,TGTGCCAGCAGCCCCCATGGGAGGGAAAATCAGCCCCAGCATTTT
TRBD1,TRBV7-3,-,TRBJ1-2,CASSSTGGADGYTF,TGTGCCAGCAGCTCCACAGGGGGCGCGGATGGCTACACCTTC
-,TRBV5-6,-,TRBJ2-4,CASSLVSGGGIQYF,TGTGCCAGCAGCCTGGTATCAGGGGGAGGCATTCAGTACTTC
TRBD1,TRBV30,few,TRBJ1-1,CAWSRTGGAAFF,TGTGCCTGGAGCCGGACAGGGGGCGCCGCTTTCTTT
-,TRBV12-5,once,TRBJ1-5,CASGRGNNQPQHF,TGTGCTAGTGGCCGGGGGAACAATCAGCCCCAGCATTTT
-,TRBV9,-,TRBJ2-2,CASSPKNRDTGELFF,TGTGCCAGCAGCCCTAAAAACAGGGACACCGGGGAGCTGTTTTTT
-,TRBV6-2/TRBV6-3,-,TRBJ2-7,CASSYSQGYEQYF,TGTGCCAGCAGTTACTCCCAGGGCTACGAGCAGTACTTC
-,TRBV18,-,TRBJ1-1,CASSTLGGEAFF,TGTGCCAGCTCAACGCTGGGAGGTGAAGCTTTCTTT
TRBD1,TRBV6-4,-,TRBJ2-3,CASSDHYRGTTDTQYF,TGTGCCAGCAGTGACCACTACAGGGGAACAACAGATACGCAGTATTTT
-,TRBV11-2,-,TRBJ1-3,CASSLEAGTGNTIYF,TGTGCCAGCAGCTTAGAAGCAGGGACTGGAAACACCATATATTTT
TRBD1,TRBV19,-,TRBJ2-3,CASSIGTGSGTDTQYF,TGTGCCAGTAGTATAGGGACAGGGTCTGGCACAGATACGCAGTATTTT
TRBD1,TRBV6-5,-,TRBJ1-6,CASRLDRGDSPLHF,TGTGCCAGCAGACTTGACAGGGGGGATTCACCCCTCCACTTT